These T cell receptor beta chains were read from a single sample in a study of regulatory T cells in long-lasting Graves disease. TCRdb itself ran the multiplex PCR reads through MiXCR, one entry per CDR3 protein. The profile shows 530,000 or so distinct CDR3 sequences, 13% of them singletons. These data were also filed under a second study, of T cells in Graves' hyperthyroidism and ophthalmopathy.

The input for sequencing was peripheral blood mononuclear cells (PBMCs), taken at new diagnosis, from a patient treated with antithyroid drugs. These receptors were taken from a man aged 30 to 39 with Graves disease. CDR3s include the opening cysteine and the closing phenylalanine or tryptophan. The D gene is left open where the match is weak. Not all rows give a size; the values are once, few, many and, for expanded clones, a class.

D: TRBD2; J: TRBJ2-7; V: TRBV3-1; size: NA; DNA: TGTGCCAGCAGCCACGGTAGCGGGAGAGGAGGTCCCTACGAGCAGTACTTC; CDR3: CASSHGSGRGGPYEQYF
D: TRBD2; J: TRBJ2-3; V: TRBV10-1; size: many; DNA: TGCGCCAGCAGTGAAACGGGAGGTGGTACAGATACGCAGTATTTT; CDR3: CASSETGGGTDTQYF
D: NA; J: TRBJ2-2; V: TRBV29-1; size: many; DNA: TGCAGCGTAGGCTCGAAACTGCCCGGGGAGCTGTTTTTT; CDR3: CSVGSKLPGELFF
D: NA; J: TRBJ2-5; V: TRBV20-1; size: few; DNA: TGCAGTGCTAGACAGGGCCCCGAGACCCAGTACTTC; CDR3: CSARQGPETQYF
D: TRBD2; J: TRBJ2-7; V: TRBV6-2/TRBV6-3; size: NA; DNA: TGTGCCAGCAGTTCCCCCGGGACTAGCGGGAGGGGGTCCTACGAGCAGTACTTC; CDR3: CASSSPGTSGRGSYEQYF
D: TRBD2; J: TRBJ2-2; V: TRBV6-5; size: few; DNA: TGTGCCAGCAGTTCGGTTCTAGCGGGGAACACCGGGGAGCTGTTTTTT; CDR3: CASSSVLAGNTGELFF
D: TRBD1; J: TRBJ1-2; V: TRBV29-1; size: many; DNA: TGCAGCGACCGACAGGGAGTTGGCTACACCTTC; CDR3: CSDRQGVGYTF
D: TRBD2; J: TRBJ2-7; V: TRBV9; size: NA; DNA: TGTGCCAGCAGCTCCGGGACTAGCCACTACGAGCAGTACTTC; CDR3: CASSSGTSHYEQYF
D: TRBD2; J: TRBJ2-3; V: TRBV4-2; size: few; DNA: TGTGCCAGCAGCCCCCGACTAGCGGGTCAGACAGATACGCAGTATTTT; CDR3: CASSPRLAGQTDTQYF
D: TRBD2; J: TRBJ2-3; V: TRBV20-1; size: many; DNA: TGCAGTCCCAGCCCCTTAGCGCGGGAGGGCCCAAATACGCAGTATTTT; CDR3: CSPSPLAREGPNTQYF
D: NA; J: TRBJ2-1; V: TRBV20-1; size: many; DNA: TGCAGTGCTAGTGTCGAGGGCGGCAACCTAGGGAATGAGCAGTTCTTC; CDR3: CSASVEGGNLGNEQFF
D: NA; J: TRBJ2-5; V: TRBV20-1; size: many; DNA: TGCAGTGCTCCCCCCGGGTCCCACGTGGAGACCCAGTACTTC; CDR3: CSAPPGSHVETQYF
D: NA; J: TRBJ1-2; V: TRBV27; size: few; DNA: TGTGCCAGCAGTCGATCCCGGGGGTTCGATGGCTACACCTTC; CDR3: CASSRSRGFDGYTF
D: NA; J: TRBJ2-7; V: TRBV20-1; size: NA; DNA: TGCAGTGCTAGCGGGGGCGGGCAGTACTTC; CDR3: CSASGGGQYF
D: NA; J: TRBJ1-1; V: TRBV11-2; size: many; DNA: TGTGCCAGCAGCCTAAGAGAGGGAGGGCTTGAAGCTTTCTTT; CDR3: CASSLREGGLEAFF
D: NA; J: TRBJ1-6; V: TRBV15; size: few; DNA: TGTGCCACCAGCAGAGTACAGTATTCACCCCTCCACTTT; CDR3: CATSRVQYSPLHF
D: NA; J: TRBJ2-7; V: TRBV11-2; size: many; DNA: TGTGCCAGCAGCTTAATCAACAGTTACGAGCAGTACTTC; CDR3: CASSLINSYEQYF
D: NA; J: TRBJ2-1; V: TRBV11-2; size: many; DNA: TGTGCCAGCAGCTTTACACGAGGGTTGGATGAGCAGTTCTTC; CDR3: CASSFTRGLDEQFF
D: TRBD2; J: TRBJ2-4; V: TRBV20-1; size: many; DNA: TGCAGTGCAGGACTAGTGGCCAAAAACATTCAGTACTTC; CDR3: CSAGLVAKNIQYF
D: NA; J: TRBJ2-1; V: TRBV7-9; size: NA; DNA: TGTGCCAGCAGCTCGTTCGGTCTAATAGGGAGGCCCTACAATGAGCAGTTCTTC; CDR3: CASSSFGLIGRPYNEQFF
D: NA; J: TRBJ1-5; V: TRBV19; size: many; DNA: TGTGCCATTGGGGGTCGTAGCAATCAGCCCCAGCATTTT; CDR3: CAIGGRSNQPQHF
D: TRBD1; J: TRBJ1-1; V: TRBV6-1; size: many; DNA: TGTGCCAGCCCCCGGGACAGGGTATACAACACTGAAGCTTTCTTT; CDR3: CASPRDRVYNTEAFF
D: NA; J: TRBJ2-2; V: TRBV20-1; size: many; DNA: TGCAGTGCTAGTAGTAACGTTCCCGGGGAGCTGTTTTTT; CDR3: CSASSNVPGELFF
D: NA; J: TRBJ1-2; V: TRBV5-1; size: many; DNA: TGCGCCAGCAGCTTGGATGACTATGGCTACACCTTC; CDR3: CASSLDDYGYTF
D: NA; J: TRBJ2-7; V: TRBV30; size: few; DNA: TGTGCCTGGAGTGTTTGGCACAACACAGGGCCCACCTACGAGCAGTACTTC; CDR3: CAWSVWHNTGPTYEQYF
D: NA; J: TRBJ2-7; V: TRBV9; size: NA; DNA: TGCGCCAGCAGCGTAGTTCACCGAGATACTGGGCAGTACTTC; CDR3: CASSVVHRDTGQYF
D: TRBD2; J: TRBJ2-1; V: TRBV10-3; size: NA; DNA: TGTGCCATCAGTGAGAAGTGGCTAGCGGGGGGCTCCTACAATGAGCAGTTCTTC; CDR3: CAISEKWLAGGSYNEQFF
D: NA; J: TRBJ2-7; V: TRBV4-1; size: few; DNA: TGCGCCAGCAGCCAAGAAGACTCCACCTACGAGCAGTACTTC; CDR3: CASSQEDSTYEQYF
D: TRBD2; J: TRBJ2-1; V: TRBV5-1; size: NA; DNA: TGCGCCAGCAGCTTGGCCAGCACTAGCGGTTCGAGCTCCTACAATGAGCAGTTCTTC; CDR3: CASSLASTSGSSSYNEQFF
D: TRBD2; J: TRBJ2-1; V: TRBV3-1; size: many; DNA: TGTGCCAGCAGCCCGAAATGGGTGCGGGAGGGTTACAATGAGCAGTTCTTC; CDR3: CASSPKWVREGYNEQFF
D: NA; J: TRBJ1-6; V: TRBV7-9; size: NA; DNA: TGTGCCAGCAGCTTCTCAGGGAATTCACCCCTCCACTTT; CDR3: CASSFSGNSPLHF
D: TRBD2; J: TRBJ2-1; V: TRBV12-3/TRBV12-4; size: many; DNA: TGTGCCAGCAGTTGGCTAGCGGGAGAAGCTGAGCAGTTCTTC; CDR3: CASSWLAGEAEQFF
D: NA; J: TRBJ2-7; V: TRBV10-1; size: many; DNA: TGCGCCACCGCCCGGGACACGGCCACCTACGAGCAGTACTTC; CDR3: CATARDTATYEQYF
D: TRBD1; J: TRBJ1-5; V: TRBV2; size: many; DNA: TGTGCCAGCAGTACCCGACAGGGGGACAATCAGCCCCAGCATTTT; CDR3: CASSTRQGDNQPQHF
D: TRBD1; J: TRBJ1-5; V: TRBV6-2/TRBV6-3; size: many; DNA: TGTGCCAGCAGTGAAGGGACAGGCCCCTATAGCAATCAGCCCCAGCATTTT; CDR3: CASSEGTGPYSNQPQHF
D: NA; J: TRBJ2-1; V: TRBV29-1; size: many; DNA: TGCAGCGTTGTCGACGAGGGGGAGGAGCAGTTCTTC; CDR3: CSVVDEGEEQFF
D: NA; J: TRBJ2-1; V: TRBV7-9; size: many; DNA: TGTGCCAGCAGCTTACAGGCATACAATGAGCAGTTCTTC; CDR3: CASSLQAYNEQFF
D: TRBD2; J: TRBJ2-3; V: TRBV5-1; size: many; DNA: TGCGCCAGCAGCAGACTAGCGGGTACGCAGTATTTT; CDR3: CASSRLAGTQYF
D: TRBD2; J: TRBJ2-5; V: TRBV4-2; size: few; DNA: TGTGCCAGCAGCCAAGGACTAGCCGGGCAAGAGACCCAGTACTTC; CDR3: CASSQGLAGQETQYF
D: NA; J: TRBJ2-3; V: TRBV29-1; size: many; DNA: TGCAGCGTTGGCGGACACTCAGATACGCAGTATTTT; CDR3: CSVGGHSDTQYF
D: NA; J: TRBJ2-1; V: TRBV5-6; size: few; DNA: TGTGCCAGCAGCCGGGAAAATAACTACAATGAGCAGTTCTTC; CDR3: CASSRENNYNEQFF
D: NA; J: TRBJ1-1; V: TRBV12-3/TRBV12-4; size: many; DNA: TGTGCCAGCAGCCCAGAGAGGACATGGAACACTGAAGCTTTCTTT; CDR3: CASSPERTWNTEAFF
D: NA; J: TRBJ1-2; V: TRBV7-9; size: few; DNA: TGTGCCAGCAGCTTAGGGGACTTCTACACCTTC; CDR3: CASSLGDFYTF
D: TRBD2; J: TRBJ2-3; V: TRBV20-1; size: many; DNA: TGCAGTGCTAGACCGCTAGCGGGAGGAACCACAGATACGCAGTATTTT; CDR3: CSARPLAGGTTDTQYF
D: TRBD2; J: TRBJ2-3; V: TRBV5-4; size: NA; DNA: TGTGCCAGCAGCCTGGGACTAGCGGGAGAGGGCGCAGATACGCAGTATTTT; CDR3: CASSLGLAGEGADTQYF
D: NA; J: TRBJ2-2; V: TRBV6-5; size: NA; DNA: TGTGCCAGCAGTTACGGGGACTCATACACCGGGGAGCTGTTTTTT; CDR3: CASSYGDSYTGELFF
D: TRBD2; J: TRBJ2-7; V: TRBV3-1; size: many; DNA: TGTGCCAGCAGCAACCGGGGGGACGAGCAGTACTTC; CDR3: CASSNRGDEQYF
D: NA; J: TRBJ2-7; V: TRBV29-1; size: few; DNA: TGCAGCGTTGAGGGCCGACACGGGCTCTCCTACGAGCAGTACTTC; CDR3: CSVEGRHGLSYEQYF
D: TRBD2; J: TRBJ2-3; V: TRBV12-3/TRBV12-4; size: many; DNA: TGTGCCAGCAGGCCTAGCGGGAGGGGCACAGATACGCAGTATTTT; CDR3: CASRPSGRGTDTQYF
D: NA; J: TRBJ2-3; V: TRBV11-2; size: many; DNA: TGTGCCAGCAGCTTTATCCGCACAGATACGCAGTATTTT; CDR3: CASSFIRTDTQYF